The subject of this entry is one T cell receptor beta chain. This sample was taken from a study of blood T cell repertoires in COVID-19. The wider study: The study drew acute and convalescent COVID-19 samples from the United States, Italy and Spain. PBMCs, B-cell-depleted T cells, or T cells were the source of the cDNA or gDNA that made up the material.

Authors' methods: For nucleated cells, counts were estimated from reference gene primer amplification. The method was immunoSEQ multiplex PCR; TCRdb's version includes in-frame clones alone and lacks a portion of them. The DNA gave D and trimming, while V, J and clone size come from that table. The data contain fewer than 80,000 clones, 90% of them singletons. The length of the CDR3 is 20 residues. Germline V gene sequence: CDR1 SGHNT, CDR2 YYREEE (reference sequence). V was pared by 1 base and J by 6 bases, with 28 bases between. The TCR was taken from a woman over 75 with active or convalescent COVID-19. Sequenced input: peripheral blood. The chain is built from TRBV5-4 and TRBJ2-2, with D perhaps TRBD1 (6 bases). CDR3 loop: CASSLWMGARKGQSAGELFF. The CDR3 nucleotides read TGTGCCAGCAGCTTGTGGATGGGGGCCAGGAAAGGTCAATCGGCCGGGGAGCTGTTTTTT. Full variable domain (missing parts from reference TRBV5-4 and TRBJ2-2): ETGVTQSPTHLIKTRGQQVTLRCSSQSGHNTVSWYQQALGQGPQFIFQYYREEENGRGNFPPRFSGLQFPNYSSELNVNALELDDSALYLCASSLWMGARKGQSAGELFFGEGSRLTVL.